A single count supports the clone carrying this T cell receptor (beta chain). Deletions cut 1 base from V and 5 bases from J, with 6 bases between. CDR1 is SGHKS and CDR2 is YYEKEE in the germline V gene (reference sequence). The CDR3 loop spans 12 amino acids. In the authors' workflow: Amplification of reference gene primers provided the estimated nucleated cell counts. Data came from immunoSEQ multiplex PCR; TCRdb stores just in-frame clones and leaves some out. Clonal size and the V and J genes are those of that table, whereas D and trimming came from the DNA. Altogether about 100,000 clones are present, roughly 92% being singletons, with the ten largest covering 2% to 2.5%. The sample belongs to a study of blood T cell repertoires in COVID-19. Background on the study: The United States, Italy and Spain supplied acute and convalescent COVID-19 samples. The analysed material was cDNA or gDNA that came from T cells, B-cell-depleted T cells, or PBMCs.

This TCR came from a man in his fifties with active COVID-19. Specimen: peripheral blood. V is TRBV5-5 and J is TRBJ1-2; D is unresolved. The CDR3 DNA sequence: TGTGCCAGCAGCTTGAATGAGTATGGCTACACCTTC. Translating it yields CASSLNEYGYTF.